Listed below are T cell receptor beta chains from one sample, sequenced in a study of blood T cell repertoires in COVID-19. Some clones are missing from TCRdb's copy, which holds only in-frame ones; the method was immunoSEQ multiplex PCR. The table includes approximately 82,000 clones, about four fifths detected once. The source material was peripheral blood. The origin of the receptors is a woman aged 55-70 years with acute or convalescent COVID-19. Each CDR3 is given with its conserved first and last residue. D genes are given only for firm matches. The size entry is marked missing in some rows and otherwise reads once, few, many or a size class.

j_call v_call d_call clone_size cdr3_nt cdr3_aa
TRBJ2-5 TRBV7-6 TRBD2 NA TGTGCCAGCAGCACGGGAGGGAACGGCCAAGAGACCCAGTACTTC CASSTGGNGQETQYF
TRBJ2-3 TRBV12-3/TRBV12-4 TRBD2 NA TGTGCCAGCAGCCCATGGGGAGGGGATACGCAGTATTTT CASSPWGGDTQYF
TRBJ1-2 TRBV5-5 NA NA TGTGCCAGCCATTATCGTGGAGGGGATGGCTACACCTTC CASHYRGGDGYTF
TRBJ1-1 TRBV13 NA NA TGTGCCAGCAGCCCTACAGGGCTTAACACTGAAGCTTTCTTT CASSPTGLNTEAFF
TRBJ1-2 TRBV5-5 NA NA TGTGCCAGCAGCCGGGACACTAACTATGGCTACACCTTC CASSRDTNYGYTF
TRBJ1-5 TRBV12-3/TRBV12-4 NA few TGTGCCAGCAGGGGGACACCGGGTCAGCCCCAGCATTTT CASRGTPGQPQHF
TRBJ2-2 TRBV30 NA NA TGTGCCTGGAGTTTCAGACAGAGCACCGGGGAGCTGTTTTTT CAWSFRQSTGELFF
TRBJ2-1 TRBV4-1 TRBD2 once TGCGCCAGCAGCCAAGAGGGACTAGCGGGAGACAATGAGCAGTTCTTC CASSQEGLAGDNEQFF
TRBJ1-2 TRBV4-2 NA NA TGTGCCAGCAGCCTATATACGGGGGGGTACGGCTACACCTTC CASSLYTGGYGYTF
TRBJ1-1 TRBV29-1 TRBD1 NA TGCAGCGTTGAAGGTGGACAGGGAGCTGAAGCTTTCTTT CSVEGGQGAEAFF
TRBJ2-7 TRBV7-7 NA once TGTGCTAGCAGCTTAAACCCCGGGACTTCATACGAGCAGTACTTC CASSLNPGTSYEQYF
TRBJ1-6 TRBV6-2/TRBV6-3 TRBD1 NA TGTGCCAGCAGCCCGAAGGGGGCCGGATATAATTCACCCCTCCACTTT CASSPKGAGYNSPLHF
TRBJ2-3 TRBV27 NA NA TGTGCCAGCAGTTTTGTTGGGCTTTTTTTAGATACGCAGTATTTT CASSFVGLFLDTQYF
TRBJ2-1 TRBV4-3 NA NA TGCGCCAGCAGCCATGCGCGCTACAATGAGCAGTTCTTC CASSHARYNEQFF
TRBJ2-1 TRBV5-1 TRBD2 once TGCGCCAGCGCATGGGAAGGGACTAGCGGGAGTAGGAATGAGCAGTTCTTC CASAWEGTSGSRNEQFF
TRBJ1-1 TRBV6-5 TRBD1 NA TGTGCCAGCAGGCGACAGGGGGCGGGCACTGAAGCTTTCTTT CASRRQGAGTEAFF
TRBJ2-3 TRBV5-5 NA NA TGTGCCAGCAGCCGTCCAAGCGCAGATACGCAGTATTTT CASSRPSADTQYF
TRBJ2-3 TRBV6-5 NA NA TGTGCCAGCAGGTATTCGCAGGGGTTGGCAGATACGCAGTATTTT CASRYSQGLADTQYF
TRBJ2-7 TRBV10-2 NA NA TGCGCCAGCAGTGAGAACGGCTACGAGCAGTACTTC CASSENGYEQYF
TRBJ2-1 TRBV6-5 TRBD1 NA TGTGCCAGCAGTTACTCAGCGGGACAGGGGTACAATGAGCAGTTCTTC CASSYSAGQGYNEQFF
TRBJ2-1 TRBV20-1 NA few TGCAGTGCTAGTGTCGGGTACAATGAGCAGTTCTTC CSASVGYNEQFF
TRBJ2-7 TRBV6-5 NA few TGTGCCAGCAGTCCCAGGGTTTTCGGTTGGGAGCAGTACTTC CASSPRVFGWEQYF
TRBJ1-2 TRBV11-3 NA NA TGTGCCAGCAGCGACACAGGGCTGAGAGGCTACACCTTC CASSDTGLRGYTF
TRBJ1-5 TRBV28 TRBD1 NA TGTGCCAGCAGTTTAGTACAGGGGAATCAGCCCCAGCATTTT CASSLVQGNQPQHF
TRBJ2-1 TRBV9 TRBD2 medium-sized TGTGCCAGCAACCCGAGACGAGGCGGGAGCTTGGATGAGCAGTTCTTC CASNPRRGGSLDEQFF
TRBJ2-1 TRBV24-1 NA once TGTGCCACCAGTGACCCTCCAGGGAATGAGCAGTTCTTC CATSDPPGNEQFF
TRBJ1-6 TRBV5-1 TRBD1 few TGCGCCAGCAGCCCGGAGCCCAGACAGGGCGGGAATTCACCCCTCCACTTT CASSPEPRQGGNSPLHF
TRBJ1-1 TRBV15 NA NA TGTGCCACCAGCAGAGATTCAGGTAACACTGAAGCTTTCTTT CATSRDSGNTEAFF
TRBJ2-7 TRBV3-1/TRBV3-2 NA few TGTGCCAGCAGCCGGTTTGGAGACCTCTACGAGCAGTACTTC CASSRFGDLYEQYF
TRBJ1-5 TRBV10-1 NA few TGCGCCAGCAGTGACTCGACATCATTTTTTATGCAGCCCCAGCATTTT CASSDSTSFFMQPQHF
TRBJ2-5 TRBV11-3 NA NA TGTGCCAGCAGCTTTGGAGGCGTGCAGACCCAGTACTTC CASSFGGVQTQYF
TRBJ1-1 TRBV11-2 NA NA TGTGCCAGCAGCTTAGCAGGGGATAACACTGAAGCTTTCTTT CASSLAGDNTEAFF
TRBJ1-2 TRBV5-8 NA once TGTGCCAGCAGCTTGGAAAGCGTTTGGCGAGATGGCTACACCTTC CASSLESVWRDGYTF
TRBJ1-6 TRBV3-1/TRBV3-2 NA NA TGTGCCAGCAGCCAAGATCGGGGGGCGACCTATAATTCACCCCTCCACTTT CASSQDRGATYNSPLHF
TRBJ1-1 TRBV6-4 NA NA TGTGCCAGCAGCCCCCTCGGGTCGGCGGAAGCTTTCTTT CASSPLGSAEAFF
TRBJ1-1 TRBV6-1 NA NA TGTGCCAGCAGAATGGCCGGGGTGGTGGGAGCTTTCTTT CASRMAGVVGAFF